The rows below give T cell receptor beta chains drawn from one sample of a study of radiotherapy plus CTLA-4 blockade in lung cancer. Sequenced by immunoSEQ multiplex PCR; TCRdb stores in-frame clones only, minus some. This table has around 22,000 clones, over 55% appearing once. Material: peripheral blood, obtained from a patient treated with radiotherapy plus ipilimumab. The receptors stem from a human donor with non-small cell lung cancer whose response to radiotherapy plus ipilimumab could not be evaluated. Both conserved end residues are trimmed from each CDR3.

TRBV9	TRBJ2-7	ASSRGLAEPYEQY
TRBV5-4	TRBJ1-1	ASSRGRGVNTEAF
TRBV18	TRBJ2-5	ASSPNQETQY
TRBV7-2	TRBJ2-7	ASTPGGFASYEQY
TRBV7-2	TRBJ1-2	ASSLVLTDTNYGYT
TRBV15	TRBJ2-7	ATSRDLGGREQY
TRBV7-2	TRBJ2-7	ASSLALRGGEQY
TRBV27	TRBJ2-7	ASSSPGLAGGLGPYEQY
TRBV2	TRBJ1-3	ASSGDYRGDSGNTIY
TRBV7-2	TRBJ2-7	ASSPQGGVYEQY
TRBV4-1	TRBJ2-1	ASSQAGTSSYNEQF
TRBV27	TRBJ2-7	ASSLKGRGSYEQY
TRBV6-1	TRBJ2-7	ASSLYQGYEQY
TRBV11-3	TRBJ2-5	ASSHRGTETQY
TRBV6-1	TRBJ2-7	ASRGRTSGSYEQY
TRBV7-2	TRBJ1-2	ASSQTGGRGYT
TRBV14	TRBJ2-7	ASSQDLRGLRY
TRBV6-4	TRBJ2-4	ASSESSRNIQY
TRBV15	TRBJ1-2	ATSTGGKNYGYT
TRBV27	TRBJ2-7	ASSPEREGYEQY
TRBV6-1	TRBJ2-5	ASTGQMWTQY
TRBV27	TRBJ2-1	ASSEGGNYNEQF
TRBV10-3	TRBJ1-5	AISLDRDQPQH
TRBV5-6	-	ASSLGASYEQY
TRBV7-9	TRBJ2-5	ASSGRGQETQY
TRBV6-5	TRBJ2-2	ASRSTRVYTGELF
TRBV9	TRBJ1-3	ASSVDPSSTSGNTIY
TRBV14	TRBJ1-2	ASSQDTIAGHSNYGYT
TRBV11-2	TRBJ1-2	ASSLFGRGMRVNGYT
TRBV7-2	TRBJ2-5	ASSQRTGTTAQY
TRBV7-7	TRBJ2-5	ASSLDRGYSETQY
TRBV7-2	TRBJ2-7	ASSLDRGAYYEQY
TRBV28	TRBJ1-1	ASSLATGSLNKNTEAF
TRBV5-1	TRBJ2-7	ASSSQGYEQY
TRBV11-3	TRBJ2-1	ASSSGGSGAYNEQF
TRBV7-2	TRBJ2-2	ASSLIPPPAGELF
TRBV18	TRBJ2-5	ASSPKTSRDQETQY
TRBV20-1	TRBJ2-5	SARDLATQY
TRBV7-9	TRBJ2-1	ASSLVYDGRTYNEQF
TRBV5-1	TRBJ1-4	ASSLRLQPEEKLF
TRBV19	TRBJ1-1	ASSKGQGALNTEAF
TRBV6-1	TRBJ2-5	ASSERGRTSSGETQY
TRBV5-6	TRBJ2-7	ASSLGAREIYEQY
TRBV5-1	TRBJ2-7	ASSVQGETYEQY
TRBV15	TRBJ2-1	ATSVRGNEQF
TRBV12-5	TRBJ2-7	ASGLGHRGYEQY
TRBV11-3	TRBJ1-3	ANPGGATGNTIY
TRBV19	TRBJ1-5	ASSISGLNQPQH
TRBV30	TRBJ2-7	AWSSGTRGGEQY
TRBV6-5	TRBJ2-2	ASRLMRTGELF
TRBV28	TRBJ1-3	ASSRGQGASGGNTIY
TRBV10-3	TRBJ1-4	AISGGQGGEKLF
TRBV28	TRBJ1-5	ASSSRQGRMDSNQPQH
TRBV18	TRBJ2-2	ASSPLSQGIATGELF
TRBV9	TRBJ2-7	ASSAARLGEQY
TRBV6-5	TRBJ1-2	ASSGLDRHLYGYT
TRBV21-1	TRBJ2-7	ASSIRTGHISYEQY
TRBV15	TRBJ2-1	ATSTPGLAGKVGEQF
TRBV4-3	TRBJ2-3	ASSQEGVSLKADTQY
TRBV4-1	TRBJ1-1	ASSQSSRADRGSKNTEAF